This T cell receptor beta chain was captured in a study of T cell repertoires in cytomegalovirus infection. About the research overall: Signatures in public TCR beta sequences pointed to both CMV infection and matching HLA type. Study outcomes and limitations: Dominating the ex vivo response were HLA-C-restricted CMV-specific TCR beta clonotypes. Using cumulative public TCR beta family frequency, the authors identified those who carried CMV together with the relevant HLA.

The CDR3 consists of 13 residues. V lost 5 bases to trimming and J lost 4 bases; unmatched junction nucleotides: 3. Germline CDR1 is MNHEY and CDR2 is SVGEGT. TCRdb reprocessed the reads via MiXCR and lists one record per CDR3 protein. Of 100,000 to 150,000 distinct CDR3 sequences listed, roughly a quarter are singletons. In its sample, this clonotype was seen a few times. What it recognizes is unknown. The chain uses TRBV6-2 or TRBV6-3 and TRBJ1-2; 8 bases map to TRBD1. What was sequenced was PBMCs, sequenced either directly or after in vitro stimulation (not recorded which). This TCR was sampled from a human donor in good health (CMV status not recorded). Some clones in this sample may be carry-over from other donors' samples. The CDR3 nucleotides are TGTGCCAGCAGTGGGACAGGCGGCTATGGCTACACCTTC. Its translation is CASSGTGGYGYTF.